One TCR beta chain is described in this entry. Its antigen remains unknown. TRB rearrangements were amplified by touch-down multiplex PCR with mixed TRB-A/B primers. TCRdb reworked the multiplex PCR reads into one entry per CDR3 protein, no DNA. This listing includes about 15,000 distinct CDR3 sequences. This specimen belongs to a study of T cell clusters in autoimmune cytopenias. Findings and limits, study-wide: Functional roles of the in silico T cell clusters still await experimental validation.

Roughly 40,000 genome equivalents of blood DNA were amplified for TRB. The CDR3 runs to 12 residues. CDR1 GTSNPN and CDR2 SVGIG come from the germline V gene (reference sequence). The J gene is TRBJ2-1, the V gene TRBV30; TCRdb outputs TRBD1, but without DNA this stays unchecked. Sample: peripheral blood. This receptor was identified in a human donor with an autoimmune cytopenia or autoimmune hepatitis (not recorded which). The CDR3 sequence: CACRDHSPEQFF.